These 20 T cell receptor beta chains were all obtained from the same sample, sequenced in a study of shared clonotypes between healthy human individuals. TCRdb's table, derived via immunoSEQ multiplex PCR, lists solely in-frame clones and lacks some. In the table there are 2 million to 2.5 million clones, over 85% of which are singletons. The specimen was naive CD4+ T cells from PBMCs. Subset here: CD45RA+ positively selected. Receptor source: a man aged 18 to 29 in good health. Some clones in this sample may be carry-over from other donors' samples.

The chain links TRBV7-9 to TRBJ2-3, with TRBD2 matching over 8 bases. J gave up 4 bases and V 2 bases, and 8 bases lay outside the gene matches. The CDR3 runs to 16 residues. Germline lookup yields CDR1 SEHNR and CDR2 FQNEAQ (reference sequence). CDR3 sequence reads: CASSLRRLAGSDTQYF. The CDR3 DNA sequence: TGTGCCAGCAGCTTACGACGTCTAGCGGGCTCAGATACGCAGTATTTT.

The CDR3 protein is CADRRNSGNTIYF. The CDR3 nucleotides are TGTGCCGACCGAAGGAACTCTGGAAACACCATATATTTT. This chain joins TRBV7-9 and TRBJ1-3; D is uncertain. V lost 11 bases, J lost 0 bases, and 11 bases lay in between. CDR3 size: 13 residues. Germline assignment: CDR1 SEHNR and CDR2 FQNEAQ (reference sequence).

V and J are TRBV25-1 and TRBJ2-2; D is unclear. V lost 5 bases and J lost 6, with 19 bases in between. Germline V gene sequence: CDR1 MGHDK, CDR2 SYGVNS. The CDR3 spans 16 residues. The CDR3 here is CASSPTYPGLAGELFF. In DNA, the CDR3 is TGTGCCAGCAGTCCTACCTACCCCGGGCTCGCCGGGGAGCTGTTTTTT. The complete variable domain, with remaining parts taken from reference TRBV25-1 and TRBJ2-2, reads EADIYQTPRYLVIGTGKKITLECSQTMGHDKMYWYQQDPGMELHLIHYSYGVNSTEKGDLSSESTVSRIRTEHFPLTLESARPSHTSQYLCASSPTYPGLAGELFFGEGSRLTVL.

On this clone: Different DNA sequences within this sample yield the same CDR3. V is TRBV5-4 and J is TRBJ2-3; 11 bases fit TRBD2. J gave up 2 bases and V 4 bases, and 6 bases lay outside the gene matches. CDR1 and CDR2 (germline): SGHNT, YYREEE (reference sequence). This CDR3 region has 16 residues. The CDR3 DNA is TGTGCCAGCAGCCTCAGACTAGCGGGGTACACAGATACGCAGTATTTT. Amino acid sequence: CASSLRLAGYTDTQYF.

The V gene is TRBV6-1, the J gene TRBJ2-7; TRBD2 aligns across 7 bases. CDR3 size: 14 residues. With 6 bases clipped from V and 6 bases from J, the junction kept 11 bases outside the gene matches. CDR1 is MNHNS and CDR2 is SASEGT in the germline V gene. The CDR3 DNA is TGTGCCAGCAGAAACTCCGGCGGGAGAAGCGAGCAGTACTTC. Residues: CASRNSGGRSEQYF.

This sequence joins TRBV9 and TRBJ1-4; D remains ambiguous. Germline-derived CDR1 and CDR2 are SGDLS and YYNGEE. V gave up 4 bases and J gave up 0 bases, with 10 bases separating them. CDR3 length: 15 amino acids. The CDR3 reads CASSPQVATNEKLFF. The CDR3 DNA reads TGTGCCAGCAGCCCCCAAGTGGCAACTAATGAAAAACTGTTTTTT.

J is TRBJ2-1 and V is TRBV6-1; 7 nucleotides line up with TRBD2. J gave up 8 bases and V 9 bases, and 13 bases lay outside the gene matches. Germline-derived CDR1 and CDR2 are MNHNS and SASEGT. The CDR3 contains 14 residues. The CDR3 region has the DNA TGTGCCAGTGGAAGTGGCGGGAGATTTGATGAGCAGTTCTTC. It codes for CASGSGGRFDEQFF.

The chain is built from TRBV5-1 and TRBJ2-1; TRBD2 matches at 11 bases. The CDR3 loop spans 15 amino acids. From germline, CDR1 is SGHRS and CDR2 YFSETQ. V dropped 6 bases and J dropped 9; count of bases not matched to a gene: 11. The CDR3 sequence is CASNYLAGGRIEQFF. Written as DNA, the CDR3 is TGCGCCAGCAACTACTTAGCGGGAGGGAGAATTGAGCAGTTCTTC.

This clone occurred a few times. This CDR3 is also generated by other DNA sequences in the sample. The J gene is TRBJ2-5, the V gene TRBV7-2, with D unclear. This CDR3 spans 11 amino acids. Trimming took off 5 bases at V and 5 bases at J, with 6 bases between the two ends. Germline assignment: CDR1 SGHTA and CDR2 FQGNSA. This CDR3 is CASSAGETQYF. DNA for the CDR3: TGTGCCAGCAGCGCCGGGGAGACCCAGTACTTC. Filled out from reference TRBV7-2 and TRBJ2-5, the complete variable domain reads GAGVSQSPSNKVTEKGKDVELRCDPISGHTALYWYRQSLGQGLEFLIYFQGNSAPDKSGLPSDRFSAERTGGSVSTLTIQRTQQEDSAVYLCASSAGETQYFGPGTRLLVL.

The chain joins TRBV6-1 to TRBJ2-3; TRBD1 matches 9 bases. V shed 1 base, J shed 14 bases, and the junction held 10 bases outside the gene matches. CDR1 and CDR2 (germline): MNHNS, SASEGT. The CDR3 covers 14 residues. The CDR3 bases are TGTGCCAGCAGTGAAGGGGGACAGGGTAAGGTCCGGTATTTT. This encodes CASSEGGQGKVRYF.

This clone was seen just once. The V and J genes are TRBV18 and TRBJ1-5, with 9 positions matching TRBD1. CDR3 length: 15 residues. Germline loops: CDR1 KGHSH, CDR2 LQKENI. The junction had 4 bases not matched to a gene; V was cut back by 1 base and J by 6 bases. CDR3 region: CASSPQGTGFQPQHF. CDR3 DNA: TGTGCCAGCTCACCACAGGGGACAGGGTTTCAGCCCCAGCATTTT. The variable domain in full, completed from reference TRBV18 and TRBJ1-5, reads NAGVMQNPRHLVRRRGQEARLRCSPMKGHSHVYWYRQLPEEGLKFMVYLQKENIIDESGMPKERFSAEFPKEGPSILRIQQVVRGDSAAYFCASSPQGTGFQPQHFGDGTRLSIL.

The chain has TRBV4-1 and TRBJ2-5, with TRBD2 matching 9 bases. The trim removed 2 bases at V and 2 bases at J, leaving 9 bases unmatched. Germline CDR1 MGHRA, CDR2 YSYEKL. The CDR3 totals 17 residues. The CDR3 sequence: CASSQTGAAGGQETQYF. In DNA, the CDR3 is TGCGCCAGCAGCCAAACCGGGGCGGCGGGAGGGCAAGAGACCCAGTACTTC.

V gene TRBV4-2 combines with J gene TRBJ1-6, with 8 bases fitting TRBD1. The germline V gene encodes CDR1 LGHNA and CDR2 YNFKEQ. The ends lost 4 bases at V and 0 bases at J; junction bases unmatched: 2. The CDR3 is 16 amino acids. CDR3 in DNA: TGTGCCAGCAGCCGGGACAGGAGCTCCTATAATTCACCCCTCCACTTT. Translation: CASSRDRSSYNSPLHF.

V gene TRBV19 combines with J gene TRBJ2-3, with 9 bases aligning to TRBD2. In germline, CDR1 is LNHDA, CDR2 SQIVND (reference sequence). The V segment lost 3 bases and the J segment 0 bases; nucleotides outside the gene matches: 7. This CDR3 comprises 17 residues. The CDR3 sequence is CASSISAAGGSTDTQYF. Here the CDR3 DNA reads TGTGCCAGTAGTATTTCGGCGGCGGGAGGGAGCACAGATACGCAGTATTTT. Drawing the rest from reference TRBV19 and TRBJ2-3, the complete variable domain is DGGITQSPKYLFRKEGQNVTLSCEQNLNHDAMYWYRQDPGQGLRLIYYSQIVNDFQKGDIAEGYSVSREKKESFPLTVTSAQKNPTAFYLCASSISAAGGSTDTQYFGPGTRLTVL.

The sample holds a few counts of this clone. The rearrangement uses TRBV28 and TRBJ1-5, with D possibly TRBD1 on 5 matching bases. V was pared by 7 bases and J by 0 bases, with 7 bases between. The CDR3 is 13 residues long. Germline assignment: CDR1 MDHEN and CDR2 SYDVKM. CDR3 coding DNA: TGTGCCAGCATGACAGCTAGCAATCAGCCCCAGCATTTT. Encoded protein: CASMTASNQPQHF.

The chain joins TRBV5-1 to TRBJ2-5; no firm D call. Germline assignment: CDR1 SGHRS and CDR2 YFSETQ. This CDR3 comprises 14 residues. Deletions cut 0 bases from V and 0 bases from J, with 6 bases between. The CDR3 bases are TGCGCCAGCAGCTTGGAGGCTTACCAAGAGACCCAGTACTTC. Translating it yields CASSLEAYQETQYF.

This clone was observed a few times. The chain carries TRBV28 and TRBJ2-7; D unclear. The V and J ends lost 6 bases and 3 bases respectively, with 6 bases between them. Germline V gives CDR1 MDHEN, CDR2 SYDVKM. This CDR3 has 11 residues. The CDR3 loop reads CASSDFYEQYF. The CDR3, as DNA: TGTGCCAGCAGCGACTTCTACGAGCAGTACTTC.

The chain joins TRBV29-1 to TRBJ2-1; D not certain. CDR1 is SQVTM and CDR2 is ANQGSEA in the germline V gene. V lost 6 bases, J lost 3 bases, and 21 bases lay in between. CDR3 size: 16 residues. Written as DNA, the CDR3 is TGCAGCGTCGCCACCTCTAGACGGGCAGACTACAATGAGCAGTTCTTC. It specifies CSVATSRRADYNEQFF.

This clone was found once. The chain links TRBV29-1 to TRBJ2-1; D perhaps matches TRBD2 (5 bases). V lost 5 bases, J lost 0 bases, and 8 bases lay in between. Germline V gene lookup returns CDR1 SQVTM and CDR2 ANQGSEA. There are 13 residues in the CDR3. The CDR3 loop reads CSVHGDSYNEQFF. The DNA for the CDR3 is TGCAGCGTTCACGGGGACTCCTACAATGAGCAGTTCTTC.

This chain joins TRBV28 and TRBJ2-7; TRBD2 matches 15 bases. The V gene end was trimmed by 5 bases and the J gene end by 2 bases; junction bases not matched to a gene: 7. The CDR3 loop spans 17 amino acids. The germline V gene encodes CDR1 MDHEN and CDR2 SYDVKM. DNA for the CDR3: TGTGCCAGCAGTCCTTGGACTAGCGGGAGGGTTCCCTACGAGCAGTACTTC. It codes for CASSPWTSGRVPYEQYF.